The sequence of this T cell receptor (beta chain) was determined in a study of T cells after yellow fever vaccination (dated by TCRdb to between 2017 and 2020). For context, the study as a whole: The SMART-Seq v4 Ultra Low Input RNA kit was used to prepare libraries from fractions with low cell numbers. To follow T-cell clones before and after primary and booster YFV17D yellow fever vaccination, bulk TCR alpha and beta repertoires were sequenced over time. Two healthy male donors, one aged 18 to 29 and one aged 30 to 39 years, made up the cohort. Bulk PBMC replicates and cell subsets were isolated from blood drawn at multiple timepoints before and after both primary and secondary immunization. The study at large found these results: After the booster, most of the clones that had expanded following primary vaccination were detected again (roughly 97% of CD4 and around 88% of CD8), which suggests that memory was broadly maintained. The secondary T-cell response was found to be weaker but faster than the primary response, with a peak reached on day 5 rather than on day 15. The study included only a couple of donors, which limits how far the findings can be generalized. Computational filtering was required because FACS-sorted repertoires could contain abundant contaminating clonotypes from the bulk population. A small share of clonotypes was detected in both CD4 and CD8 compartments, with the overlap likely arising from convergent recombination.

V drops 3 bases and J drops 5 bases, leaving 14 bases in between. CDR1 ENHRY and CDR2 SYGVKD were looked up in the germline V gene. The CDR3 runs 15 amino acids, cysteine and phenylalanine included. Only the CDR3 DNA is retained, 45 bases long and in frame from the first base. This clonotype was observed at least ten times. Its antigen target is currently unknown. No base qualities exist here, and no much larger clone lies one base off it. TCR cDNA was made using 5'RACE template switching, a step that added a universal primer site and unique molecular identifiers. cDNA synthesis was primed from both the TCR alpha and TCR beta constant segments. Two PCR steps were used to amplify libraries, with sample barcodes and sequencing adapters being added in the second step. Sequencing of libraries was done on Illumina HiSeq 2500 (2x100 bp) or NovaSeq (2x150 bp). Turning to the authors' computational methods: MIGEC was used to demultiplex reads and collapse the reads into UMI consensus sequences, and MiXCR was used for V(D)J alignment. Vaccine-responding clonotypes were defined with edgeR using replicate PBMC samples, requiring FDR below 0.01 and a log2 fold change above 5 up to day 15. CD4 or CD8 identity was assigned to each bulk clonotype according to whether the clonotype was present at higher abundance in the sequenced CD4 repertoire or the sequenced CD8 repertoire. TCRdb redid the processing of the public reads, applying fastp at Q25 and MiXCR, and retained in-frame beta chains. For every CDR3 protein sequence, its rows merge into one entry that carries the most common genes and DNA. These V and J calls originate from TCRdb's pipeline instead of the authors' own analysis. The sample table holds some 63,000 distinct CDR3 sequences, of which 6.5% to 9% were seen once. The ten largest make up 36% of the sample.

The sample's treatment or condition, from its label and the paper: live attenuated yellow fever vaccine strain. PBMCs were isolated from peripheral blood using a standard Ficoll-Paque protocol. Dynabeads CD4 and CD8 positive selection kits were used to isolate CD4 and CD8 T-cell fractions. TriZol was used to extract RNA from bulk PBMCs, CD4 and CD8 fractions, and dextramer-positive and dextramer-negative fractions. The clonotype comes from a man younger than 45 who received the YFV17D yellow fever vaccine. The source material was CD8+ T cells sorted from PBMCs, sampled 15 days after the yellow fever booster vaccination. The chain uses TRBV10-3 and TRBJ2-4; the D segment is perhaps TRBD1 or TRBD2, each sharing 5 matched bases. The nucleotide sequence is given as TGTGCCATCAGTGAACCGGGACCTAAGGAAAACATTCAGTACTTC. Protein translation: CAISEPGPKENIQYF.